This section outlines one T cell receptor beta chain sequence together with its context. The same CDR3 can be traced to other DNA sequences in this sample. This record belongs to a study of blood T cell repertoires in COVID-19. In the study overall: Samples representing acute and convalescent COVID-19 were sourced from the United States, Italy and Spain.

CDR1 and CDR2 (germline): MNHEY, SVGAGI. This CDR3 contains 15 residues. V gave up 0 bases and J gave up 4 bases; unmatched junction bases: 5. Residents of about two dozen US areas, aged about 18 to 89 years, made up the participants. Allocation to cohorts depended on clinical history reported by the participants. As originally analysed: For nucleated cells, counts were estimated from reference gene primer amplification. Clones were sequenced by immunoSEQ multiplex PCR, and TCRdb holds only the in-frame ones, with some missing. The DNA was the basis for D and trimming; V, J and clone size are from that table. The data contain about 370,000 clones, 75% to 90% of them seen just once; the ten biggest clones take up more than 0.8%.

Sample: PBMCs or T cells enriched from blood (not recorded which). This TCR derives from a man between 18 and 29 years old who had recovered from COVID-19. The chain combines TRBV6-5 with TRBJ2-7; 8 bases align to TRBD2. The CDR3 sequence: CASSYSLSGGYEQYF. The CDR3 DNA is TGTGCCAGCAGTTACTCGCTGAGCGGGGGTTACGAGCAGTACTTC.